The rows below give T cell receptor beta chains drawn from one sample of a study of blood T cell repertoires in COVID-19. Assay: immunoSEQ multiplex PCR; the TCRdb copy retains only in-frame clones and omits some. The table has roughly 77,000 clones, approximately 73% seen once. Sequenced: peripheral blood. The receptor set was obtained from a man in his fifties or sixties with COVID-19, enrolled during active disease. CDR3s include the opening cysteine and the closing phenylalanine or tryptophan. The order of the fields is J gene, V gene, clone size, CDR3 protein. Clone size is shown for a subset of rows, as once, few, many or a class of expanded clone.

J gene: TRBJ2-5
V gene: TRBV3-1/TRBV3-2
clone size: .
CDR3 protein: CASRRLAGQETQYF

J gene: TRBJ1-3
V gene: TRBV12-3/TRBV12-4
clone size: .
CDR3 protein: CASSHSSGNTIYF

J gene: TRBJ2-5
V gene: TRBV19
clone size: .
CDR3 protein: CASSIRKQGADETQYF

J gene: TRBJ1-1
V gene: TRBV15
clone size: few
CDR3 protein: CATSREIVGSTEAFF

J gene: TRBJ2-5
V gene: TRBV4-2
clone size: .
CDR3 protein: CASSQDPGLGETQYF

J gene: TRBJ2-5
V gene: TRBV21-1
clone size: few
CDR3 protein: CASSPDGKEEETQYF

J gene: TRBJ1-6
V gene: TRBV6-5
clone size: .
CDR3 protein: CASSLQGAESPLHF

J gene: TRBJ1-6
V gene: TRBV3-1/TRBV3-2
clone size: once
CDR3 protein: CASSQDPAGGVKVSPLHF

J gene: TRBJ1-2
V gene: TRBV6-5
clone size: few
CDR3 protein: CASSTGGSPYGYTF

J gene: TRBJ2-1
V gene: TRBV5-1
clone size: .
CDR3 protein: CASSLQSGYNEQFF

J gene: TRBJ2-3
V gene: TRBV2
clone size: .
CDR3 protein: CATVAGPSTDTQYF

J gene: TRBJ2-1
V gene: TRBV5-1
clone size: .
CDR3 protein: CASSFTSTSSYNEQFF

J gene: TRBJ2-3
V gene: TRBV19
clone size: .
CDR3 protein: CASRASRRNTQYF

J gene: TRBJ2-3
V gene: TRBV5-4
clone size: .
CDR3 protein: CASSLTGTLATGTQYF

J gene: TRBJ2-1
V gene: TRBV19
clone size: .
CDR3 protein: CASSLLGQSSYNEQFF

J gene: TRBJ1-5
V gene: TRBV18
clone size: .
CDR3 protein: CASSPTEDQPQHF

J gene: TRBJ2-1
V gene: TRBV7-9
clone size: few
CDR3 protein: CASSPPLAGGPNEQFF

J gene: TRBJ1-2
V gene: TRBV28
clone size: .
CDR3 protein: CASSYWETGYGYTF

J gene: TRBJ2-2
V gene: TRBV7-9
clone size: .
CDR3 protein: CASSLELSGSDTGELFF

J gene: TRBJ2-2
V gene: TRBV11-3
clone size: few
CDR3 protein: CASSLVAGQTGELFF

J gene: TRBJ1-1
V gene: TRBV21-1
clone size: few
CDR3 protein: CASSKKDPGQGPTEAFF

J gene: TRBJ1-4
V gene: TRBV18
clone size: .
CDR3 protein: CASGATNEKLFF

J gene: TRBJ2-7
V gene: TRBV3-1/TRBV3-2
clone size: .
CDR3 protein: CASSQGLAVLYEQYF

J gene: TRBJ2-7
V gene: TRBV30
clone size: .
CDR3 protein: CAWSVALAREQYF

J gene: TRBJ2-2
V gene: TRBV11-2
clone size: .
CDR3 protein: CASSSRGLAGGPDTGELFF

J gene: TRBJ2-3
V gene: TRBV24-1
clone size: .
CDR3 protein: CATSDLYNTDTQYF

J gene: TRBJ1-1
V gene: TRBV6-5
clone size: .
CDR3 protein: CASSMTGVGNTEAFF

J gene: TRBJ2-5
V gene: TRBV30
clone size: once
CDR3 protein: CAWSLGGGQETQYF

J gene: TRBJ2-1
V gene: TRBV14
clone size: .
CDR3 protein: CASSTGQAFCEQFF

J gene: TRBJ2-7
V gene: TRBV10-2
clone size: .
CDR3 protein: CASEGTDYEQYF

J gene: TRBJ1-1
V gene: TRBV5-5
clone size: .
CDR3 protein: CASSEDRAREAFF

J gene: TRBJ2-1
V gene: TRBV5-4
clone size: .
CDR3 protein: CASSRLVLSSYNEQFF

J gene: TRBJ1-1
V gene: TRBV5-4
clone size: few
CDR3 protein: CASRLGTGSMNTEAFF

J gene: TRBJ2-1
V gene: TRBV30
clone size: .
CDR3 protein: CAWRQGGEQFF

J gene: TRBJ2-1
V gene: TRBV24-1
clone size: .
CDR3 protein: CATSDQLAGSYNEQFF

J gene: TRBJ2-7
V gene: TRBV5-1
clone size: .
CDR3 protein: CASSLAAGGNSNEQYF

J gene: TRBJ2-1
V gene: TRBV5-1
clone size: .
CDR3 protein: CASSLVQAEEQFF

J gene: TRBJ2-2
V gene: TRBV11-2
clone size: .
CDR3 protein: CASSFATGPTGELFF

J gene: TRBJ2-2
V gene: TRBV5-6
clone size: .
CDR3 protein: CASSSLGTPRAGELFF

J gene: TRBJ2-1
V gene: TRBV6-5
clone size: .
CDR3 protein: CASNRGWQNNEQFF

J gene: TRBJ1-6
V gene: TRBV11-3
clone size: .
CDR3 protein: CASSLAGNIYNSPLHF

J gene: TRBJ1-2
V gene: TRBV7-2
clone size: few
CDR3 protein: CASSLGQNYGYTF

J gene: TRBJ2-7
V gene: TRBV10-3
clone size: medium-sized
CDR3 protein: CAILAGDTYEQYF

J gene: TRBJ2-7
V gene: TRBV6-2/TRBV6-3
clone size: few
CDR3 protein: CASSSGQGLYF

J gene: TRBJ2-5
V gene: TRBV5-1
clone size: .
CDR3 protein: CASSLVGLEETQYF

J gene: TRBJ2-1
V gene: TRBV5-1
clone size: .
CDR3 protein: CASSEAGTYNEQFF

J gene: TRBJ1-1
V gene: TRBV3-1/TRBV3-2
clone size: .
CDR3 protein: CASSQEERRPFF

J gene: TRBJ1-1
V gene: TRBV19
clone size: .
CDR3 protein: CASSIGTGTEAFF

J gene: TRBJ1-1
V gene: TRBV7-9
clone size: .
CDR3 protein: CASSLDGGTEAFF

J gene: TRBJ1-2
V gene: TRBV7-2
clone size: .
CDR3 protein: CASSLATGDYGYTF

J gene: TRBJ2-7
V gene: TRBV29-1
clone size: .
CDR3 protein: CSVKTGATYEQYF

J gene: TRBJ1-5
V gene: TRBV7-9
clone size: .
CDR3 protein: CASSLTGGQPQHF

J gene: TRBJ2-5
V gene: TRBV9
clone size: .
CDR3 protein: CASSVGAITGGAETQYF

J gene: TRBJ2-1
V gene: TRBV7-9
clone size: once
CDR3 protein: CASSPPPGGEQFF

J gene: TRBJ2-7
V gene: TRBV5-6
clone size: .
CDR3 protein: CASSLLSGQGHEQYF

J gene: TRBJ1-2
V gene: TRBV2
clone size: once
CDR3 protein: CASSQDRDDGYTF

J gene: TRBJ1-1
V gene: TRBV7-9
clone size: once
CDR3 protein: CASSSAPQRFTEAFF

J gene: TRBJ2-3
V gene: TRBV2
clone size: .
CDR3 protein: CASSEERNTQYF

J gene: TRBJ1-4
V gene: TRBV5-4
clone size: few
CDR3 protein: CASSLGQTEEKLFF

J gene: TRBJ2-7
V gene: TRBV7-3
clone size: few
CDR3 protein: CASSANGYEQYF